A selection of T cell receptor beta chains follows, all from one sample in a study of T cell repertoires in cytomegalovirus infection. No antigen has been assigned to these receptors. TCRdb re-derived calls from the reads in MiXCR, one entry per CDR3 protein. Of about 570,000 distinct CDR3 sequences in the sample, 40% were seen once. Sample: cultured PBMCs, taken from culture after CMV antigen stimulation. Source of these receptors: a human donor in good health (CMV status not recorded). Some clones in this sample may be carry-over from other donors' samples. The conserved cysteine and the conserved F or W are not part of the CDR3 here.

TRBJ2-5 | TRBV20-1 | SARWSGSAGETQY
TRBJ2-3 | TRBV20-1 | SAPLLRDTQY
TRBJ2-2 | TRBV7-7 | ASSRRQGAGELF
TRBJ2-2 | TRBV6-6 | ASSYASRRAGELF
TRBJ2-7 | TRBV7-6 | ASSLRPDLSGIYEQY
TRBJ2-1 | TRBV11-2 | ASSRLAGGRLDEQF
TRBJ2-7 | TRBV11-2 | ASSLSSVRRIEQY
TRBJ1-5 | TRBV28 | ASSLRRESAPFQPLH
TRBJ2-2 | TRBV6-8 | ASRAGTGVTGELF
TRBJ2-2 | TRBV7-2 | ASSSTGVHTGELF
TRBJ1-1 | TRBV7-4 | ASIKDRGDTEAF
TRBJ1-2 | TRBV20-1 | SARLPPRHL
TRBJ2-5 | TRBV4-3 | ASSQDMRQGGGETQY
TRBJ2-5 | TRBV6-1 | ASSALAGAGPETQY
TRBJ2-7 | TRBV3-1 | ASSQKFAITYEQY
TRBJ1-1 | TRBV5-4 | ASPLAANTEAF
TRBJ2-3 | TRBV2 | ASTPNSIPDTQY
TRBJ2-3 | TRBV7-2 | ASSTGTGPLAQY
TRBJ2-7 | TRBV2 | ATLGSGDSYEQY
TRBJ1-6 | TRBV27 | ASTMGQLNSPLH
TRBJ1-1 | TRBV20-1 | SANPTGRGTEAF
TRBJ1-1 | TRBV4-3 | ASSPELNTEAF
TRBJ2-5 | TRBV7-2 | ASSLVAKGFETQY
TRBJ1-1 | TRBV27 | ASSLQVWTEAF
TRBJ2-3 | TRBV20-1 | SAAPPTSTDTQY
TRBJ2-7 | TRBV10-3 | AISEQGHEQY
TRBJ2-1 | TRBV4-1 | ASSQDPGTIYNEQF
TRBJ2-7 | TRBV5-1 | ASSLAAAAFGEQY
TRBJ2-1 | TRBV3-1 | ASSHYLGGYEQF
TRBJ2-3 | TRBV7-2 | ASSLATGTDTQY
TRBJ2-7 | TRBV19 | ASSATVSYEQY
TRBJ2-3 | TRBV7-2 | ASSPPRLSTDTQY
TRBJ2-1 | TRBV7-2 | ASTENRGSYNEQF
TRBJ2-2 | TRBV7-2 | ASSFRGFNTGELF
TRBJ2-3 | TRBV7-2 | ASTKQGLDTQY
TRBJ2-7 | TRBV7-2 | ASSLDMTGGAYEQY
TRBJ2-1 | TRBV4-3 | ASSLGRAQISSYNEQF
TRBJ1-3 | TRBV12-3/TRBV12-4 | ASSLLARSLAGNTIY
TRBJ2-1 | TRBV29-1 | SLRGLAGGPGEQF
TRBJ2-3 | TRBV9 | ASSVAPGDTQY
TRBJ2-7 | TRBV7-2 | ASSLVKDSSYEQY
TRBJ2-1 | TRBV7-2 | ASSFLPRDNEQF
TRBJ2-7 | TRBV6-4 | ASSVEAEDEQY
TRBJ2-5 | TRBV4-1 | ASSIRGGLSKETQY
TRBJ2-5 | TRBV7-8 | ASTLVGGNTWETQY
TRBJ2-2 | TRBV5-1 | ASSLLLAGGPRTGELF
TRBJ2-1 | TRBV6-1 | ASTDGLAGLNEQF
TRBJ2-3 | TRBV28 | ASRLATGTATDTQY
TRBJ2-2 | TRBV20-1 | SATWGARGELF
TRBJ1-5 | TRBV15 | ATSRRRQASNQPQH
TRBJ1-5 | TRBV6-1 | ASSELQSRSNQPQH
TRBJ2-3 | TRBV24-1 | ATSDGGQGTDTQY
TRBJ1-6 | TRBV9 | ASSDLLRDSPLH
TRBJ2-7 | TRBV4-1 | ASSPKWGGGPVGEQY
TRBJ2-1 | TRBV6-2/TRBV6-3 | ASSLSSGTGSGNEQF